The entry below gives a single T cell receptor beta chain sequence along with its context. The germline V gene has CDR1 SEHNR and CDR2 FQNEAQ (reference sequence). The CDR3 contains 15 residues. The authors generated TCR beta cDNA through 5'RACE template switching with UMIs. TCRdb reprocessed the 5' RACE reads, with one entry per CDR3 protein and no DNA. This table lists some 410,000 distinct CDR3 sequences. The data are from a study of T cells expressing NK-cell markers. At the level of the study: Sequenced donors, eight in total, included seven who were HCMV-seropositive and one who was seronegative.

This sequence joins TRBV7-9 and TRBJ2-1. The sequence derives from a woman between 18 and 70 years old in good health. The sample consisted of blood T cells: a sorted CD56 or NKG2C T cell subset, CD4+ or CD8+ T cells, or bulk PBMC T cells (not recorded which). CDR3 in amino acids: CASSLDGLAYNEQFF. Supplemented by reference TRBV7-9 and TRBJ2-1, the full variable domain reads DTGVSQNPRHKITKRGQNVTFRCDPISEHNRLYWYRQTLGQGPEFLTYFQNEAQLEKSRLLSDRFSAERPKGSFSTLEIQRTEQGDSAMYLCASSLDGLAYNEQFFGPGTRLTVL.